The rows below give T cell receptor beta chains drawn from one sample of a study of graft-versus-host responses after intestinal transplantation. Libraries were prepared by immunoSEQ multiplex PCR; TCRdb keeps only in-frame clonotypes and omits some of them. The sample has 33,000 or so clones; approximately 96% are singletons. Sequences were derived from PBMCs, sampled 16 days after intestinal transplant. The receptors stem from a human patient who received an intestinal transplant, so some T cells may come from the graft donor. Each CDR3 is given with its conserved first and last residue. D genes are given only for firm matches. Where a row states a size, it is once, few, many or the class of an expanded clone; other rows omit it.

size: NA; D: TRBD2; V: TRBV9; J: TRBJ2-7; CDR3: CASSVASGSYEQYF; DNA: TGTGCCAGCAGCGTCGCTAGCGGGAGCTACGAGCAGTACTTC
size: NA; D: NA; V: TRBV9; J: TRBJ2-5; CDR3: CASSLEGGRETQYF; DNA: TGTGCCAGCAGCCTGGAGGGGGGTCGAGAGACCCAGTACTTC
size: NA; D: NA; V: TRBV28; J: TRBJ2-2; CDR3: CASSLRGERAGELFF; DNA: TGTGCCAGCAGTTTAAGGGGAGAACGGGCCGGGGAGCTGTTTTTT
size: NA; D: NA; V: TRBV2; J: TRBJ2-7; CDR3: CASKGLVPNF; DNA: TGTGCCAGCAAGGGTTTAGTCCCGAACTTC
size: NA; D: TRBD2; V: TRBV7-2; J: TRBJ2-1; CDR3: CASSLAALLAGGHNEQFF; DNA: TGTGCCAGCAGCTTAGCCGCACTCCTAGCGGGAGGGCACAATGAGCAGTTCTTC
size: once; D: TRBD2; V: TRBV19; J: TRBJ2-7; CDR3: CASSPGLGNGQYF; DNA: TGTGCCAGTAGTCCGGGACTAGGAAACGGGCAGTACTTC
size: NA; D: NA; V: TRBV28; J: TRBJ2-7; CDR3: CASSQGGGGRSSYEQYF; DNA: TGTGCCAGCAGCCAAGGGGGCGGCGGGAGGAGCTCCTACGAGCAGTACTTC
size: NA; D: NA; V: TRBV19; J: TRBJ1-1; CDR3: CASSSWTVNTEAFF; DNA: TGTGCCAGTAGTTCTTGGACGGTGAACACTGAAGCTTTCTTT
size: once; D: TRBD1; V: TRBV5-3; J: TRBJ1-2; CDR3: CARSGRDRGGYTF; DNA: TGTGCCAGAAGCGGCCGGGACAGGGGTGGCTACACCTTC
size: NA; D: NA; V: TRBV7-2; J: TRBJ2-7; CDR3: CASSLTTASYEQYF; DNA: TGTGCCAGCAGCCTGACGACAGCCTCCTACGAGCAGTACTTC
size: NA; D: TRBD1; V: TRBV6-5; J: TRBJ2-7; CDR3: CASRGGTGALYEQYF; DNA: TGTGCCAGCAGGGGCGGGACAGGGGCTCTCTACGAGCAGTACTTC
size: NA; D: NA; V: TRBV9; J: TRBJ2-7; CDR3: CASSPTGGGYEQYF; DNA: TGTGCCAGCAGCCCTACAGGGGGGGGTTACGAGCAGTACTTC
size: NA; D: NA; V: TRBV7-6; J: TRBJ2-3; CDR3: CASSLAGGTDTQYF; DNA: TGTGCCAGCAGCTTAGCTGGAGGCACAGATACGCAGTATTTT
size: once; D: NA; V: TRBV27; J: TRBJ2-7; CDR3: CASGPGEQYF; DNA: TGTGCCAGCGGTCCGGGGGAGCAGTACTTC